The present entry profiles one T cell receptor beta chain with its context. The antigen is not known. The CDR3 loop spans 13 amino acids. With 5 bases removed from V and 8 bases from J, the gap between germline ends came to 13 bases. Germline CDR1 is SGHTA and CDR2 is FQGNSA. This sample is part of a study of a mutant IDH1 vaccine in newly diagnosed glioma. Looking at the study overall: Vaccine administration was initiated 4-6 weeks following radiotherapy alone, or with temozolomide cycles. The earlier regimen, radiotherapy, temozolomide, or both, was most often both.

The time point: week 47, end of study. In every dose of vaccine, 300 ug of mutant IDH1 20-mer peptide was given alongside topical imiquimod. Data came from immunoSEQ multiplex PCR; TCRdb stores just in-frame clones and leaves some out. Seen here are tens of thousands of clones, approximately 86% observed once, and the top ten hold approximately 19%. This TCR derives from a young man with glioma. Some clones in this sample may be carry-over from other donors' samples. V gene TRBV7-2 combines with J gene TRBJ2-1, with D possibly being TRBD2 (5 bases). Sequenced material: PBMCs, taken from a glioma patient whose treatment included an IDH1 peptide vaccine. The chain's CDR3 is CASSPSARDEQFF. CDR3 coding DNA: TGTGCCAGCAGCCCCAGCGCGCGGGATGAGCAGTTCTTC.